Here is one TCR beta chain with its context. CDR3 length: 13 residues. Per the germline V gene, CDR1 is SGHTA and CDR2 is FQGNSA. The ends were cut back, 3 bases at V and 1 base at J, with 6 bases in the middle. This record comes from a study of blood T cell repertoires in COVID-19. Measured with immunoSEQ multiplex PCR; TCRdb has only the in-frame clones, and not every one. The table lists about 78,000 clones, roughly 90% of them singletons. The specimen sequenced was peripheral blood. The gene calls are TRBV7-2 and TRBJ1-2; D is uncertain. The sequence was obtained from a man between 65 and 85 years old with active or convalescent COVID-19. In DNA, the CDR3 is TGTGCCAGCAGCTTCGGGGTTAACTATGGCTACACCTTC. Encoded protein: CASSFGVNYGYTF. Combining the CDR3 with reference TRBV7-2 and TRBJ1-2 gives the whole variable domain GAGVSQSPSNKVTEKGKDVELRCDPISGHTALYWYRQSLGQGLEFLIYFQGNSAPDKSGLPSDRFSAERTGGSVSTLTIQRTQQEDSAVYLCASSFGVNYGYTFGSGTRLTVV.